Sequencing of this TCR beta chain was carried out in a study of Graves' ophthalmopathy and Graves' hyperthyroidism. Study-level results: Most thyroid clonotypes expanded beyond 0.001 frequency were also found in blood.

The CDR3 has 12 amino acids. The trim removed 4 bases at V and 13 bases at J, leaving 11 bases unmatched. Per germline, CDR1 SQVTM and CDR2 ANQGSEA. Amplification from RNA transcripts yielded the TCR beta CDR3 regions. Second-round multiplex PCR came after a first-round RT-PCR that employed HTBI primers. TCRdb called the multiplex PCR reads again in MiXCR, with one record for every CDR3 protein. The repertoire holds under 250,000 distinct CDR3 sequences, about 22% seen once, with roughly 45% in the top ten. This clonotype appeared many times. Its antigen is not identified. This TCR came from a woman aged 45-65 years with Graves' ophthalmopathy. The J gene is TRBJ1-2, the V gene TRBV29-1; 8 bases align to TRBD1. Material for sequencing was peripheral blood. CDR3 bases: TGCAGCGTTGTCCCCGACAGGGGATTCTCCACCTTC. Translation gives CSVVPDRGFSTF.